Each of the 21 T cell receptor beta chains below was sequenced from the same sample in a study of OX40 agonist ivuxolimab in advanced cancers. Using immunoSEQ multiplex PCR, the repertoire was profiled, and TCRdb retains in-frame clones only, with some absent. The sample contains about 59,000 clones, roughly 84% of which appear only once. Sequenced material: CD4+ or CD8+ T cells sorted from blood, taken in a trial of the OX40 agonist ivuxolimab. These receptors were taken from an adult with an advanced solid tumor such as melanoma, head and neck, liver or kidney cancer.

This chain joins TRBV2 and TRBJ2-7; 9 bases line up with TRBD1. In germline, CDR1 is SNHLY, CDR2 FYNNEI. V gave up 8 bases and J gave up 2 bases; unmatched junction bases: 4. The CDR3 contains 13 residues. For the CDR3, the DNA is TGTGCCAGCGGAGACAGGGGGGCCTACGAGCAGTACTTC. Translated: CASGDRGAYEQYF.

CDR3 DNA: TGCGCCAGCAGCTTGGTAAACAGGGCGTCGGCCGGGGAGCTGTTTTTT. Its translation: CASSLVNRASAGELFF. The chain carries TRBV5-1 and TRBJ2-2; tentative D call: TRBD1 (6 bases). Germline-derived CDR1 and CDR2 are SGHRS and YFSETQ. The CDR3 sequence is 16 residues long. Trimming shortened V by 0 bases and J by 6 bases, and 15 bases separated the two germline ends.

The chain carries TRBV29-1 and TRBJ2-3; TRBD2 agrees at 7 bases. The CDR3 is 14 residues long. Germline CDR1 reads SQVTM; CDR2 reads ANQGSEA. The ends lost 3 bases at V and 5 bases at J; junction bases unmatched: 8. The CDR3 region is CSVDPTSSGDTQYF. In DNA form, the CDR3 reads TGCAGCGTTGACCCGACTAGCTCAGGAGATACGCAGTATTTT.

The chain recombines TRBV5-4 with TRBJ1-5; TRBD1 matches at 7 bases. V dropped 5 bases and J dropped 4; count of bases not matched to a gene: 3. The length of the CDR3 is 13 residues. Germline V lookup: CDR1 SGHNT, CDR2 YYREEE (reference sequence). Here the CDR3 DNA reads TGTGCCAGCAGTCCGGGACAGAATCAGCCCCAGCATTTT. Protein: CASSPGQNQPQHF.

The gene calls are TRBV2 and TRBJ1-1; TRBD1 matches at 8 bases. The germline V gene encodes CDR1 SNHLY and CDR2 FYNNEI. This CDR3 spans 16 amino acids. V shed 6 bases, J shed 0 bases, and the junction held 9 bases outside the gene matches. The CDR3 spells CASRVPGTGLNTEAFF. DNA of the CDR3: TGTGCCAGCAGAGTACCGGGGACAGGCCTGAACACTGAAGCTTTCTTT.

This clone was detected ten times or more. The chain employs TRBV4-1 and TRBJ2-2; perhaps TRBD2 as D (5 bases). Germline V lookup: CDR1 MGHRA, CDR2 YSYEKL. The CDR3 length is 14 residues. V was clipped by 1 base and J by 7 bases, with 10 bases between them. Here the CDR3 reads CASSQGVGIGELFF. The CDR3 DNA follows: TGCGCCAGCAGCCAAGGGGTCGGGATCGGGGAGCTGTTTTTT.

V usage is TRBV2 and J usage is TRBJ2-7; D not resolved. V gave up 7 bases and J gave up 2 bases, with 15 bases separating them. Germline V gene lookup returns CDR1 SNHLY and CDR2 FYNNEI. The CDR3 runs 14 residues. In DNA, the CDR3 is TGTGCCAGCACCTCCATGAGCCTGCCCTACGAGCAGTACTTC. This gives the protein CASTSMSLPYEQYF.

The J gene is TRBJ1-1, the V gene TRBV2; no reliable D call. In germline, CDR1 is SNHLY, CDR2 FYNNEI. Trimming cost V 5 bases and J 11 bases, with 9 bases left between them. The CDR3 has 10 residues. DNA for the CDR3: TGTGCCAGCAGTACCTATTGGGCTTTCTTT. This translates into CASSTYWAFF.

This chain uses TRBV7-2 with TRBJ2-7; D might be TRBD1 (5 bases). Germline V gene data show CDR1 as SGHTA and CDR2 as FQGNSA. This CDR3 has 15 residues. V was cut by 5 bases and J by 5 bases, with 19 bases left in between. As DNA, the CDR3 is TGTGCCAGCAGCGTTTCGTTAGGGCAGGGTCACGAGCAGTACTTC. Translated, it gives CASSVSLGQGHEQYF.

This clone was observed a few times. V usage is TRBV7-6 and J usage is TRBJ1-4; D uncertain. Germline values: CDR1 SGHVS, CDR2 FNYEAQ. The CDR3 is made up of 15 amino acids. V was cut by 5 bases and J by 0 bases, with 10 bases left in between. The DNA of the CDR3 is TGTGCCAGCAGCCCCCAGTCTGCAACTAATGAAAAACTGTTTTTT. It codes for CASSPQSATNEKLFF.

This chain uses TRBV18 with TRBJ1-1; no clear D gene. CDR3 length: 17 residues. Trimming took off 2 bases at V and 1 base at J, with 17 bases between the two ends. CDR1 KGHSH and CDR2 LQKENI come from the germline V gene. The CDR3 DNA reads TGTGCCAGCTCACCAGGTCCGGACGCGGGTTGGAACACTGAAGCTTTCTTT. Amino acid sequence: CASSPGPDAGWNTEAFF. The variable domain in full, completed from reference TRBV18 and TRBJ1-1, reads NAGVMQNPRHLVRRRGQEARLRCSPMKGHSHVYWYRQLPEEGLKFMVYLQKENIIDESGMPKERFSAEFPKEGPSILRIQQVVRGDSAAYFCASSPGPDAGWNTEAFFGQGTRLTVV.

The chain is built from TRBV29-1 and TRBJ2-7; 10 bases fit TRBD2. The CDR3 loop spans 13 amino acids. Germline V CDR1 and CDR2: SQVTM, ANQGSEA. The trim removed 6 bases at V and 3 bases at J, leaving 5 bases unmatched. Written as DNA, the CDR3 is TGCAGCGTCGCAGCTAGCGGGGGCTACGAGCAGTACTTC. Its protein product is CSVAASGGYEQYF.

This rearrangement joins TRBV10-3 to TRBJ2-7; 10 nucleotides agree with TRBD2. CDR1 and CDR2 from the germline V gene are ENHRY and SYGVKD. V dropped 4 bases and J dropped 6; count of bases not matched to a gene: 9. The CDR3 has 15 residues. CDR3 in amino acids: CAISARSGGAAEQYF. CDR3 DNA: TGTGCCATCAGTGCGAGAAGCGGGGGGGCCGCCGAGCAGTACTTC.

V usage is TRBV7-2 and J usage is TRBJ2-3, with 8 bases fitting TRBD1. The V gene's germline CDR1 is SGHTA and CDR2 FQGNSA. CDR3 length: 16 residues. V shed 3 bases and J 1 base; nucleotides not matched to a gene: 6. CDR3 in amino acids: CASSFGQGEGTDTQYF. The CDR3 nucleotides read TGTGCCAGCAGCTTCGGACAGGGAGAGGGCACAGATACGCAGTATTTT. The complete variable domain, with remaining parts taken from reference TRBV7-2 and TRBJ2-3, reads GAGVSQSPSNKVTEKGKDVELRCDPISGHTALYWYRQSLGQGLEFLIYFQGNSAPDKSGLPSDRFSAERTGGSVSTLTIQRTQQEDSAVYLCASSFGQGEGTDTQYFGPGTRLTVL.

This clone was seen only once. The chain has TRBV2 and TRBJ2-1; unclear D gene. The germline V gene encodes CDR1 SNHLY and CDR2 FYNNEI. V was trimmed by 1 base and J by 8 bases, leaving 12 bases between them. There are 14 residues in the CDR3. The CDR3 bases are TGTGCCAGCAGTGAAGACAGACGGTGGGATGAGCAGTTCTTC. Protein: CASSEDRRWDEQFF.

As for this clone: This specimen includes other DNA sequences encoding the same CDR3. The CDR3 DNA follows: TGTGCCAGCAGTCGGCGGGACAGGCCAAATGAGCAGTTCTTC. Encoded protein: CASSRRDRPNEQFF. The gene calls are TRBV7-8 and TRBJ2-1, with TRBD1 matching 8 bases. J gave up 7 bases and V 6 bases, and 8 bases lay outside the gene matches. From germline, CDR1 is SGHVS and CDR2 FQNEAQ. The length of the CDR3 is 14 residues.

This clone has only one observation. This chain connects TRBV27 to TRBJ1-4; D might be TRBD1 (5 bases). Looked up from germline, CDR1 is MNHEY and CDR2 is SMNVEV (reference sequence). Trimming took 6 bases from V and 0 from J, leaving 17 bases between them. This CDR3 comprises 17 residues. CDR3 protein: CASRTWGGTATNEKLFF. CDR3 DNA: TGTGCCAGCAGGACGTGGGGAGGGACTGCAACTAATGAAAAACTGTTTTTT.

The J gene is TRBJ1-3, the V gene TRBV5-1; a possible D gene is TRBD1 (6 bases). This CDR3 region has 13 residues. CDR1 SGHRS and CDR2 YFSETQ come from the germline V gene. V lost 0 bases and J lost 8, with 9 bases in between. In nucleotides, the CDR3 is TGCGCCAGCAGCTTGGTAGGGGGTGACACCATATATTTT. This encodes CASSLVGGDTIYF.

The chain recombines TRBV18 with TRBJ1-1; 8 bases line up with TRBD1. Germline-derived CDR1 and CDR2 are KGHSH and LQKENI. The CDR3 has 12 amino acids. The V segment lost 4 bases and the J segment 6 bases; nucleotides outside the gene matches: 1. CDR3: CASSRTGPEAFF. The DNA of the CDR3 is TGTGCCAGCTCACGGACAGGGCCTGAAGCTTTCTTT.

The chain carries TRBV11-2 and TRBJ2-5; the match to TRBD2 covers 9 bases. The CDR3 contains 16 residues. After removal of 3 bases from V and 5 bases from J, the junction contained 10 bases not matched to a gene. The V gene's germline CDR1 is SGHAT and CDR2 FQNNGV. The CDR3 is CASSFLGGGALETQYF. The CDR3 coding sequence is TGTGCCAGCAGCTTTTTAGGCGGGGGGGCACTGGAGACCCAGTACTTC. Based on the CDR3 plus reference TRBV11-2 and TRBJ2-5, the full variable domain is EAGVAQSPRYKIIEKRQSVAFWCNPISGHATLYWYQQILGQGPKLLIQFQNNGVVDDSQLPKDRFSAERLKGVDSTLKIQPAKLEDSAVYLCASSFLGGGALETQYFGPGTRLLVL.

The V and J genes are TRBV5-4 and TRBJ1-4, with D possibly TRBD1 on 6 matching bases. V lost 4 bases to trimming and J lost 4 bases, with 11 bases between them. CDR1 is SGHNT, CDR2 YYREEE, per germline (reference sequence). This CDR3 region has 14 residues. CDR3 sequence: CASSRGGSNEKLFF. CDR3 coding DNA: TGTGCCAGCAGCCGAGGGGGGAGTAATGAAAAACTGTTTTTT.